What follows are 7 T cell receptor beta chains derived from one specimen sequenced in a study of T-cell reconstitution after alpha-beta-depleted transplantation in children. Using unique molecular identifiers, the investigators prepared the TCRbeta library. A single record per CDR3 protein comes from TCRdb applying MiXCR to the PCR reads. The data contain around 800,000 distinct CDR3 sequences, 16% of them singletons. The specimen was PBMCs, mostly from graft donor cells, collected 360 days after TCRalphabeta/CD19-depleted stem cell transplant. All receptors derive from a male patient between 10 and 17 years old who had a stem cell transplant for acute lymphoblastic leukemia, so the T cells may come from the graft donor.

This clonotype was detected ten times or more. The chain couples TRBV20-1 to TRBJ2-7; 7 positions agree with TRBD1. Germline CDR1 DFQATT, CDR2 SNEGSKA (reference sequence). The trim removed 1 base at V and 7 bases at J, leaving 10 bases unmatched. The CDR3 spans 14 residues. The CDR3 loop is CSARGRQGVGEQYF. In DNA, the CDR3 is TGCAGTGCTAGAGGTCGGCAGGGGGTGGGAGAGCAGTACTTC.

V is TRBV12-3 or TRBV12-4 and J is TRBJ2-1, with 10 nucleotides matching TRBD1. Trimming took 6 bases from V and 7 from J; bases not matched to a gene: 9. The CDR3 is 15 residues long. Here the CDR3 DNA reads TGTGCCAGCAGCAAAGCCGGGACAGGGGCAAATGAGCAGTTCTTC. It translates to CASSKAGTGANEQFF.

This chain uses TRBV7-6 with TRBJ2-7; 11 bases align to TRBD2. Germline CDR1 reads SGHVS; CDR2 reads FNYEAQ. V trimming: 4 bases; J trimming: 5 bases; junction bases outside the gene matches: 10. This CDR3 is built from 16 residues. CDR3 loop: CASSSPTSGRVNEQYF. DNA of the CDR3: TGTGCCAGCAGCTCCCCTACTAGCGGGAGAGTAAACGAGCAGTACTTC.

The chain couples TRBV12-3 or TRBV12-4 to TRBJ1-1; D possibly corresponds to TRBD1 (5 bases). This CDR3 contains 14 residues. The V gene lost 5 bases and the J gene lost 1 base, with 11 bases spanning the gap. CDR3 region: CASSQGPWNTEAFF. The CDR3 DNA reads as TGTGCCAGCAGTCAGGGACCTTGGAACACTGAAGCTTTCTTT.

The chain is built from TRBV5-6 and TRBJ2-7; D is uncertain. CDR3 length equals 17 residues. V lost 4 bases and J lost 2, with 22 bases in between. Germline values: CDR1 SGHDT, CDR2 YYEEEE. The CDR3 DNA follows: TGTGCCAGCAGCCAAAGGCCGTCTAAGATCCCGACCTACGAGCAGTACTTC. Translated, it gives CASSQRPSKIPTYEQYF.

The chain is built from TRBV6-5 and TRBJ2-1; D might be TRBD2 (6 bases). The germline gives CDR1 MNHEY, CDR2 SVGAGI. Trimming pared 0 bases from V and 9 bases from J, leaving 15 bases between. There are 15 residues in the CDR3. The CDR3 is CASSYSRGRRAEQFF. CDR3 coding DNA: TGTGCCAGCAGTTACTCCCGAGGGAGGCGGGCTGAGCAGTTCTTC.

The chain combines TRBV7-9 with TRBJ2-2; D is perhaps TRBD1 (6 bases). With 1 base removed from V and 2 bases from J, the gap between germline ends came to 11 bases. This CDR3 contains 16 residues. CDR1 is SEHNR and CDR2 is FQNEAQ in the germline V gene (reference sequence). CDR3 sequence (DNA): TGTGCCAGCAGCTTAGAGGACAGAGCTAACACCGGGGAGCTGTTTTTT. Amino acids: CASSLEDRANTGELFF.